The 4 T cell receptor beta chains in this list originate from one sample, sequenced in a study of T cells in localized non-small cell lung cancer. The protocol was immunoSEQ multiplex PCR, while the TCRdb copy is restricted to in-frame clones and leaves out a portion. The table includes roughly 20,000 clones, 91% detected once. This sample comprised peripheral blood, obtained before any cancer treatment. The source of these receptors is a woman aged 35-70 years with stage I lung adenocarcinoma.

The chain is built from TRBV4-1 and TRBJ1-2, with D hard to call. V gave up 1 base and J gave up 3 bases, with 12 bases separating them. This CDR3 comprises 15 residues. Germline V lookup: CDR1 MGHRA, CDR2 YSYEKL. The CDR3 coding sequence is TGCGCCAGCAGCCAAGGGGCCCTGAGGGACTATGGCTACACCTTC. The encoded protein is CASSQGALRDYGYTF.

The CDR3 spells CASSGGPHTDTQYF. The DNA of the CDR3 is TGTGCCAGCAGTGGGGGCCCCCACACAGATACGCAGTATTTT. The chain has TRBV6-1 and TRBJ2-3; perhaps TRBD1 as D (5 bases). V was pared by 4 bases and J by 2 bases, with 10 bases between. The CDR3 has 14 residues. Germline CDR1 and CDR2: MNHNS and SASEGT.

CDR3 in DNA: TGCGCCAGCATCCAAGGGCCCACGCAGTATTTT. Translated, it gives CASIQGPTQYF. The V call is TRBV5-1, the J call TRBJ2-3; D gene uncertain. The CDR3 consists of 11 residues. Germline CDR1 is SGHRS and CDR2 is YFSETQ. V shed 6 bases and J shed 9 bases, with 11 bases lying between them.

This chain uses TRBV2 with TRBJ1-1, with 8 nucleotides matching TRBD1. The CDR3 runs 16 residues. After removal of 0 bases from V and 1 base from J, the junction contained 4 bases not matched to a gene. Germline values: CDR1 SNHLY, CDR2 FYNNEI. Written as DNA, the CDR3 is TGTGCCAGCAGTGAAGCGCTGGGACAGGAGAACACTGAAGCTTTCTTT. This encodes CASSEALGQENTEAFF.